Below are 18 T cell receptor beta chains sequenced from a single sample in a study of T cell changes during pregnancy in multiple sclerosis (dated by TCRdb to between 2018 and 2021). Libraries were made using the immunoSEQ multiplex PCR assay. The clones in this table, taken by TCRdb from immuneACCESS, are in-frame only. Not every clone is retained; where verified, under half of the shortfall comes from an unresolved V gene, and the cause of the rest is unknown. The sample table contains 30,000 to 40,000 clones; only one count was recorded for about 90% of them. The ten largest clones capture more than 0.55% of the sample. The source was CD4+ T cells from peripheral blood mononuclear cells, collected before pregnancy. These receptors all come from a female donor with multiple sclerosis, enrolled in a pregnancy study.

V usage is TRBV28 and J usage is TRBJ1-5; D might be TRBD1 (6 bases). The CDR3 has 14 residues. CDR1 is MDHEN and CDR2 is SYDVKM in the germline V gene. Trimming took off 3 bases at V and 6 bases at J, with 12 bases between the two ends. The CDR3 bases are TGTGCCAGCAGTTTGGGGGGGGCCGGTCAGCCCCAGCATTTT. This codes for CASSLGGAGQPQHF.

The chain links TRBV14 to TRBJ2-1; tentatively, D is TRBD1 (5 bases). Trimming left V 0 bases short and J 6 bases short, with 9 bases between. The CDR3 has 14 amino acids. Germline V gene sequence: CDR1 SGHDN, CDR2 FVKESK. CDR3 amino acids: CASSQDRERNEQFF. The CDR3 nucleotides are TGTGCCAGCAGCCAAGACAGGGAACGCAATGAGCAGTTCTTC.

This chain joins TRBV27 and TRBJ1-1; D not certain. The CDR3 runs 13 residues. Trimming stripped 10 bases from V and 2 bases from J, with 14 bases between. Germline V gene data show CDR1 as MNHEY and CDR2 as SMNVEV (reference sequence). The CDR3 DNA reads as TGTGCCACCCAGGCGGACTTCAACACTGAAGCTTTCTTT. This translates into CATQADFNTEAFF.

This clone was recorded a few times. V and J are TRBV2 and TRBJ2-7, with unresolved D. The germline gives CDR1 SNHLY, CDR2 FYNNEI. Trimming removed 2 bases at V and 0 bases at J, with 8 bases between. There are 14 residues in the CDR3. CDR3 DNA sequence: TGTGCCAGCAGTGAAAACAGAGACTCCTACGAGCAGTACTTC. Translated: CASSENRDSYEQYF.

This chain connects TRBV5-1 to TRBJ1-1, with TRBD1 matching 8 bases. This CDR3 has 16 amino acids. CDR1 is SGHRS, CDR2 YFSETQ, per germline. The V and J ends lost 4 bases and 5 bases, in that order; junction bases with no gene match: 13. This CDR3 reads CASSPPGRGRDTEAFF. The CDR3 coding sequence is TGCGCCAGCAGCCCACCTGGCAGGGGGCGGGATACTGAAGCTTTCTTT.

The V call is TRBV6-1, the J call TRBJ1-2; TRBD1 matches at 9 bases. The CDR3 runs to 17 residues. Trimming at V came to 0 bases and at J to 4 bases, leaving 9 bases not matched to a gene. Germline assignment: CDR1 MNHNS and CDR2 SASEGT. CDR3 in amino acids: CASSEAWTGDVTYGYTF. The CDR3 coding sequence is TGTGCCAGCAGTGAAGCGTGGACAGGGGACGTTACCTATGGCTACACCTTC.

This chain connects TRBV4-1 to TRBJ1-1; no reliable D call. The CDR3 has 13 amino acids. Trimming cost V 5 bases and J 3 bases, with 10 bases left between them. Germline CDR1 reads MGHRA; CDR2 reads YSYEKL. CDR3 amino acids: CASSYFAYTEAFF. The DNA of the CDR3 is TGCGCCAGCAGCTATTTCGCGTACACTGAAGCTTTCTTT.

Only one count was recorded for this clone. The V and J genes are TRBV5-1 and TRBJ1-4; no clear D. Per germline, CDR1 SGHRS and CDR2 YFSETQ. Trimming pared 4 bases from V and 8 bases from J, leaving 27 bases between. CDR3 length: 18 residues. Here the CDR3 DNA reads TGCGCCAGCAGCCCGCGGGCCCTCTCCGAATTGCCCAGCGAAAAACTGTTTTTT. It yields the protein CASSPRALSELPSEKLFF.

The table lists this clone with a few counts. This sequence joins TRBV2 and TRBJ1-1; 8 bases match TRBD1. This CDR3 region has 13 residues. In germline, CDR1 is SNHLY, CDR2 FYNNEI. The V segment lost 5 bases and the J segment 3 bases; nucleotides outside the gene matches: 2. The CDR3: CASSSDRDTEAFF. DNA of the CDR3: TGTGCCAGCAGTTCGGACAGGGACACTGAAGCTTTCTTT. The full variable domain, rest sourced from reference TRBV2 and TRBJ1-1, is EPEVTQTPSHQVTQMGQEVILRCVPISNHLYFYWYRQILGQKVEFLVSFYNNEISEKSEIFDDQFSVERPDGSNFTLKIRSTKLEDSAMYFCASSSDRDTEAFFGQGTRLTVV.

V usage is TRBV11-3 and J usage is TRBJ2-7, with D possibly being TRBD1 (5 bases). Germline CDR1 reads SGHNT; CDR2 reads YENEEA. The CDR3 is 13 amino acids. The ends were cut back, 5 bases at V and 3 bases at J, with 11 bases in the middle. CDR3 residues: CASSRGQNYEQYF. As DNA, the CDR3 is TGTGCCAGCAGCCGCGGACAAAACTACGAGCAGTACTTC.

The chain's CDR3 is CASSYDTGQLLYF. In DNA, the CDR3 is TGTGCCAGCAGCTACGACACGGGACAGCTTCTATATTTT. This sequence joins TRBV7-3 and TRBJ1-3, with 7 positions matching TRBD1. The J segment lost 14 bases and the V segment lost 4 bases, leaving 11 bases of the junction unmatched. The V gene's germline CDR1 is SGHTA and CDR2 FQGTGA. The CDR3 is 13 residues long.

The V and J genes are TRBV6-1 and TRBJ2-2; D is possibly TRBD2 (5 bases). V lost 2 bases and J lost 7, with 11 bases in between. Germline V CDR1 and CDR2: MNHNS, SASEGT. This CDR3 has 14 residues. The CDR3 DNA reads TGTGCCAGCAGTGAAAGACTAAGGGACGGGGAGCTGTTTTTT. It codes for CASSERLRDGELFF.

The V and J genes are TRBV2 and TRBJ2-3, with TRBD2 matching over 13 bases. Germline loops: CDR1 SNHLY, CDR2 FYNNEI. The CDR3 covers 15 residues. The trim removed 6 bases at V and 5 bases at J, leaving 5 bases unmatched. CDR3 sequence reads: CASRQLAGGQDTQYF. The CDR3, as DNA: TGTGCCAGCAGGCAACTAGCGGGGGGGCAAGATACGCAGTATTTT.

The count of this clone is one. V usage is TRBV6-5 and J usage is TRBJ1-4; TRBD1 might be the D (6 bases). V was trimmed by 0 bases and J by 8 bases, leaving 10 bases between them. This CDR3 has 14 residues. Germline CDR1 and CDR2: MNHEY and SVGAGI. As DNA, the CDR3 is TGTGCCAGCAGTTACTCGACAGGAAGGGAAAAACTGTTTTTT. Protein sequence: CASSYSTGREKLFF.

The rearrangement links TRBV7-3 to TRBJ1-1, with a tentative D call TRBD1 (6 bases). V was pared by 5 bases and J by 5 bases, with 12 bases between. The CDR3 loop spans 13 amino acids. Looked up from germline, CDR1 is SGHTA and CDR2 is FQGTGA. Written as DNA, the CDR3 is TGTGCCAGCAGCATACGAGGGGGTACTGAAGCTTTCTTT. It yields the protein CASSIRGGTEAFF.

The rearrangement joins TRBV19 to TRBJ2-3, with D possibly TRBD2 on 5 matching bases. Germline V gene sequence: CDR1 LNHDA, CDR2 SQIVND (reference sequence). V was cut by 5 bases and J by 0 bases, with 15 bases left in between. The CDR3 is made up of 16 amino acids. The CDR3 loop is CASSASPSGSTDTQYF. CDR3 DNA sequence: TGTGCCAGTAGTGCCTCCCCAAGCGGTAGCACAGATACGCAGTATTTT.

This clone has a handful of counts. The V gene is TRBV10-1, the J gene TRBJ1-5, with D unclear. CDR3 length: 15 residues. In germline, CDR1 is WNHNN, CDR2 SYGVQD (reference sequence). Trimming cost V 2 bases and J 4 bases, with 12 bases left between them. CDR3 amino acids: CASSEAAPRNQPQHF. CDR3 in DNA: TGCGCCAGCAGTGAGGCAGCACCTAGGAATCAGCCCCAGCATTTT.

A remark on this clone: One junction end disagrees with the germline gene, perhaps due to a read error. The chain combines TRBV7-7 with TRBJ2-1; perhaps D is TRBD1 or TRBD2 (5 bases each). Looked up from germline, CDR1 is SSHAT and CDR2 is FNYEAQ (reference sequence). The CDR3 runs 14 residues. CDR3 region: CASSLGDVGGQQFF. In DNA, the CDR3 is TGTGCTAGCAGCTTAGGGGATGTAGGAGGCCAGCAGTTCTTC. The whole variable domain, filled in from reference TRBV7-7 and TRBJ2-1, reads GAGVSQSPRYKVTKRGQDVTLRCDPISSHATLYWYQQALGQGPEFLTYFNYEAQPDKSGLPSDRFSAERPEGSISTLTIQRTEQRDSAMYRCASSLGDVGGQQFFGPGTRLTVL.